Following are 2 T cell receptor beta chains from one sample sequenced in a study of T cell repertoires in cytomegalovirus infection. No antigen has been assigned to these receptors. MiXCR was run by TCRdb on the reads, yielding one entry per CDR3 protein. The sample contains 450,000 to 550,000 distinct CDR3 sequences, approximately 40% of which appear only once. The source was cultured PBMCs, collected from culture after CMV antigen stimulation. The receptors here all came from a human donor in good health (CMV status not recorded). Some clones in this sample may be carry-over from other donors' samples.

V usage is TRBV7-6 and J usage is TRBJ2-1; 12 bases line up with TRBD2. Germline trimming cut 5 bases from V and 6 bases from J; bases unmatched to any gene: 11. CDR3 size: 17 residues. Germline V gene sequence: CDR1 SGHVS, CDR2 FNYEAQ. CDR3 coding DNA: TGTGCCAGCAGCGATAGGAACCTAGCGGGGGGGCCCAATGAGCAGTTCTTC. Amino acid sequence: CASSDRNLAGGPNEQFF.

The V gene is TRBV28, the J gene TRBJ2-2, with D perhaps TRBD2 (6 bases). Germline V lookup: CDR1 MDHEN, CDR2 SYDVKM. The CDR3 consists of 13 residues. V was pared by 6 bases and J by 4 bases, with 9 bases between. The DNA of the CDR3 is TGTGCCAGCAGGGGGGGAAGCACCGGGGAGCTGTTTTTT. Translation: CASRGGSTGELFF.